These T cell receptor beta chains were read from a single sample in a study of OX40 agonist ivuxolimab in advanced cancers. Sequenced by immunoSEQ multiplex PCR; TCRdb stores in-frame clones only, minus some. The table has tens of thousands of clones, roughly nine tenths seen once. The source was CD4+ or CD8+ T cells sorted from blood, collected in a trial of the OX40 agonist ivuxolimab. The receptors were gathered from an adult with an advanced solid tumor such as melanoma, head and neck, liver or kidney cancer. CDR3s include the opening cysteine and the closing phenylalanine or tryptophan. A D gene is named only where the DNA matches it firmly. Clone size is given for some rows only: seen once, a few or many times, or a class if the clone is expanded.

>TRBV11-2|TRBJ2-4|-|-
TGTGCCAGCAGCATCACTAGCACGACCAAAAACATTCAGTACTTC
CASSITSTTKNIQYF
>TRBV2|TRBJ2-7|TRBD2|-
TGTGCCGGAGCGGGAGAGAATGACGAGCAGTACTTC
CAGAGENDEQYF
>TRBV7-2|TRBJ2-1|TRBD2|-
TGTGCCAGCAGCTTAGTGAAATTAGCGGGAAATGAGCAGTTCTTC
CASSLVKLAGNEQFF
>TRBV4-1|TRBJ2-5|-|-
TGCGCCAGCAGCCGGGGGGAGACCCAGTACTTC
CASSRGETQYF
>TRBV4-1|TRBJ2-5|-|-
TGCGCCAGCAGCCAAGCTATAAGAGCTGAGACCCAGTACTTC
CASSQAIRAETQYF
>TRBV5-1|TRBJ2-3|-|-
TGCGCCAGCAGCTTGGGGGGAGGCCCCCCAGATACGCAGTATTTT
CASSLGGGPPDTQYF
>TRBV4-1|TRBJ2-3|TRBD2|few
TGCGCCAGCAGCCAGGCCCCCCCAATAGGCGGGAGTATGGGCACAGATACGCAGTATTTT
CASSQAPPIGGSMGTDTQYF
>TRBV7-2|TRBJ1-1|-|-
TGTGCCAGCAGCTCCTCTCGGACGAACACTGAAGCTTTCTTT
CASSSSRTNTEAFF
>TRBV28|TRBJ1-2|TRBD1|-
TGTGCCAGCAGTTTTGTAGGGGGCTTTGGCTACACCTTC
CASSFVGGFGYTF
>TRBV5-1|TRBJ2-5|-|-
TGCGCCAGCAGCCCAGCAGGAGCTCAAGAGACCCAGTACTTC
CASSPAGAQETQYF
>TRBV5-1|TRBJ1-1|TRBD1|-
TGCGCCAGCAGCGGAACATGGACAGGGGGAAATGGGGACACTGAAGCTTTCTTT
CASSGTWTGGNGDTEAFF
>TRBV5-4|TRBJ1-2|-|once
TGTGCCAGCAGCTTGGAACCCCAGGGAAGCTATGGCTACACCTTC
CASSLEPQGSYGYTF
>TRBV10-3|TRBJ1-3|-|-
TGTGCCATGTATACGGGTCTCAAGATGAACACCATATATTTT
CAMYTGLKMNTIYF
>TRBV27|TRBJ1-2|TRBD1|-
TGTGCCAGCAGTACCTCCCGGGACAGGGGCGCTAACTATGGCTACACCTTC
CASSTSRDRGANYGYTF
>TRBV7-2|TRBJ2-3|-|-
TGTGCCAGCAGCTTAACAGCAAGAGATACGCAGTATTTT
CASSLTARDTQYF
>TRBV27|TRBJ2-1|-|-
TGTGCCAGCAGATTGACCCGGGACGGAATTAACAATGAGCAGTTCTTC
CASRLTRDGINNEQFF
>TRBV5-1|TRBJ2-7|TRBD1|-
TGCGCCAGCATACCGGGACAGGGAGGGGGCGAGCAGTACTTC
CASIPGQGGGEQYF
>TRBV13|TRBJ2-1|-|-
TGTGCCAGCAGCCAGGGGTTGAATGAGCAGTTCTTC
CASSQGLNEQFF
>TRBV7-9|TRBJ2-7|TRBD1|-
TGTGCCAGCAGCCACGGGACAGGGGACTACGAGCAGTACTTC
CASSHGTGDYEQYF
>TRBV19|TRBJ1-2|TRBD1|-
TGTGCCAGCACCCAGGGGGAGTCTAGCTATGGCTACACCTTC
CASTQGESSYGYTF
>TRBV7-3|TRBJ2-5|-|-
TGTGCCAGCAGCCCGGGGCCCCAAGAGACCCAGTACTTC
CASSPGPQETQYF
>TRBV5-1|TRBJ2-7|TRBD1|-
TGCGCCAGCAGCCGGGACAGGGGCTGGGACGAGCAGTACTTC
CASSRDRGWDEQYF
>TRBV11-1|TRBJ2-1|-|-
TGTGCAGCGGGCGGAGGGCTCTACAATGAGCAGTTCTTC
CAAGGGLYNEQFF
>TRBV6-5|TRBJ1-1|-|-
TGTGCCAGCGGCGGTGGGGGACCAACTGAAGCTTTCTTT
CASGGGGPTEAFF
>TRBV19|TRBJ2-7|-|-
TGTGCCAGTCTGGGGGTGAGGGGCGAGCAGTACTTC
CASLGVRGEQYF
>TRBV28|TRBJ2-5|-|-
TGTGCCAGCAGTTTGAACCTTGGGGAGACCCAGTACTTC
CASSLNLGETQYF
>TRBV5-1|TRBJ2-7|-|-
TGCGCCAGCAGCTTGGTTCCAGGGAGCTCCTACGAGCAGTACTTC
CASSLVPGSSYEQYF
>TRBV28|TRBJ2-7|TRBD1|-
TGTGCCAGCAGCCAGATCGGGACAGAGGGTTCCTACGAGCAGTACTTC
CASSQIGTEGSYEQYF
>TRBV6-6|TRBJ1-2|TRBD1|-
TGTGCCAGCAGTTACTTCCAGGGGGTAGACTATGGCTACACCTTC
CASSYFQGVDYGYTF
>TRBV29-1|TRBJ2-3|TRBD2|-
TGCAGCGTAGAAGGGACTAGCGGGGTCAATACGCAGTATTTT
CSVEGTSGVNTQYF
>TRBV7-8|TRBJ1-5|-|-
TGTGCCAGCAGCTTCGAATACGGGGCCATCAATCAGCCCCAGCATTTT
CASSFEYGAINQPQHF
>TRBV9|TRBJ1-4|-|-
TGTGCCAGCAGCGTAGTCACGGGGGGGAATGAAAAACTGTTTTTT
CASSVVTGGNEKLFF
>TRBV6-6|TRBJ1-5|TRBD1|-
TGTGCCAGCAGTTGGGGACAGGCGGAGAATCAGCCCCAGCATTTT
CASSWGQAENQPQHF
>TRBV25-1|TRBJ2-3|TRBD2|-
TGTGCCAGCAGTGATAGCGGGAGGGCCGAAGATACGCAGTATTTT
CASSDSGRAEDTQYF
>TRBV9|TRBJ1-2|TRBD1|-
TGTGCCAGCAGCGTAGGGACAGGACAAGATGGCTACACCTTC
CASSVGTGQDGYTF
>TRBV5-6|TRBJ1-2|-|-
TGTGCCAGCAGCCTATGGAACGGGAGGCGCTACACCTTC
CASSLWNGRRYTF
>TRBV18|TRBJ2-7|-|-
TGTGCCAGCTCGCCGGGACCTACGGCCTCCTACGAGCAGTACTTC
CASSPGPTASYEQYF
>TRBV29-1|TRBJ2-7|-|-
TGCAGCGTTGTATCGCCAGGTCACTACGAGCAGTACTTC
CSVVSPGHYEQYF
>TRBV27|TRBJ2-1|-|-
TGTGCCAGCAGTTTATCGAGAAACACTGAGCAGTTCTTC
CASSLSRNTEQFF
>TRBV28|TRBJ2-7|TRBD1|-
TGTGCCAGCAGTAAGGGGGACAGGGGGGACGAGCAGTACTTC
CASSKGDRGDEQYF
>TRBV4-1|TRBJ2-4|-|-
TGCGCCAGCAGCCAATATACGGCCTCTTTAGCCAAAAACATTCAGTACTTC
CASSQYTASLAKNIQYF
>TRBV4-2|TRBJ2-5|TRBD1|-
TGTGCCAGCAGCCAAGATCCCACAGGGGGCGAGACCCAGTACTTC
CASSQDPTGGETQYF
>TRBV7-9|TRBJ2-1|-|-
TGTGCCAGCAGCTTCCCATACAATGAGCAGTTCTTC
CASSFPYNEQFF
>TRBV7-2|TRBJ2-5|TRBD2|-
TGTGCCAGCAGCCCCGGGGGGGCGGGCCAAGAGACCCAGTACTTC
CASSPGGAGQETQYF
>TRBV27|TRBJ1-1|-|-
TGTGCCAGCAGTAGTGCGGAGCTGAACACTGAAGCTTTCTTT
CASSSAELNTEAFF
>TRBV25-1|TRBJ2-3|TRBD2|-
TGTGCCAGCAGTGATCCCACTAGCGGGAGGGGCACAGATACGCAGTATTTT
CASSDPTSGRGTDTQYF
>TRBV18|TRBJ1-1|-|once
TGTGCCAGCTCACCACTGGCAGGGTGGAACACTGAAGCTTTCTTT
CASSPLAGWNTEAFF
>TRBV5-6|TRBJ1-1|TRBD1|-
TGTGCCAGCAGAATGGGGGCTGGGGACAGGTTCCGGAACACTGAAGCTTTCTTT
CASRMGAGDRFRNTEAFF
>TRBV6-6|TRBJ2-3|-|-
TGTGCCAGCAGTTACGGGACAACACTTGGCGATACGCAGTATTTT
CASSYGTTLGDTQYF
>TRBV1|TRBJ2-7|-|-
TGCACCAGCAGCCACCTCACTCCATCTGCCGTACACTACGAGCAGTACTTC
CTSSHLTPSAVHYEQYF
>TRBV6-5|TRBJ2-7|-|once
TGTGCCAGCAGTTACTCCGGAGTACCCTCCTACGAGCAGTACTTC
CASSYSGVPSYEQYF
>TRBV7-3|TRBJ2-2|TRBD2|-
TGTGCCAGCAGCTTAAGCGGGAGGGCCACCGGGGAGCTGTTTTTT
CASSLSGRATGELFF
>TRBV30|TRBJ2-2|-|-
TGTGCCTGGACCCTGTACGCGAACACCGGGGAGCTGTTTTTT
CAWTLYANTGELFF
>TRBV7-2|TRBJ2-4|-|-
TGTGCCAGCAGCGTCAGGGGAGGGAACATTCAGTACTTC
CASSVRGGNIQYF
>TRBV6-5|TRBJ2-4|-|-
TGTGCCAGCAGTCAATCCTACACAAGCAAAAACATTCAGTACTTC
CASSQSYTSKNIQYF